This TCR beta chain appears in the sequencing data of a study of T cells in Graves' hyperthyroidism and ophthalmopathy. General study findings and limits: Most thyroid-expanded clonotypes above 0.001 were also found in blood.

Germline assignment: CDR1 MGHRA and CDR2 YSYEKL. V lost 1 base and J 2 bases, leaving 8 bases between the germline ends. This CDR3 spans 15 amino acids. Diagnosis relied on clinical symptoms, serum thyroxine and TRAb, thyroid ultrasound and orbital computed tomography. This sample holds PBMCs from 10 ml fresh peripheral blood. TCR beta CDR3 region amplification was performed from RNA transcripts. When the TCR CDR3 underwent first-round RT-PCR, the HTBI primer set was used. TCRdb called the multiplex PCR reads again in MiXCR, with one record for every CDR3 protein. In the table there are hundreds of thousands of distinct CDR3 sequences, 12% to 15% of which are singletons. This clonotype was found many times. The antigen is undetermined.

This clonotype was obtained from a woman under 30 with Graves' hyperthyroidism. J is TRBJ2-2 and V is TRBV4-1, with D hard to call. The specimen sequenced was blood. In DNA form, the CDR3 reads TGCGCCAGCAGCCAAGTTTTCAGCAACACCGGGGAGCTGTTTTTT. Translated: CASSQVFSNTGELFF.